The TCR beta chain described here comes from a study of response to subunit inactivated influenza vaccine. TCRdb ran MiXCR on the RT-PCR reads and lists one entry per CDR3 protein. Among around 650,000 distinct CDR3 sequences, around 16% were seen once, and the ten largest hold approximately 10%. This clonotype occurred many times. Its antigen remains unidentified. V was pared by 7 bases and J by 4 bases, with 17 bases between. The CDR3 covers 14 residues. Germline loops: CDR1 DFQATT, CDR2 SNEGSKA (reference sequence). General study results and limits: The authors suggested that every seasonal influenza vaccination recruits few new T cells.

Sequenced here: PBMCs from blood, sampled 11 to 12 days after vaccination. This clonotype originated in a man aged 45-65 years who received an inactivated influenza vaccine. This chain connects TRBV20-1 to TRBJ2-1; tentative D call: TRBD2 (6 bases). The CDR3 protein is CSGREPPTYNEQFF. The CDR3 nucleotides read TGCAGTGGGCGGGAACCGCCAACGTACAATGAGCAGTTCTTC.